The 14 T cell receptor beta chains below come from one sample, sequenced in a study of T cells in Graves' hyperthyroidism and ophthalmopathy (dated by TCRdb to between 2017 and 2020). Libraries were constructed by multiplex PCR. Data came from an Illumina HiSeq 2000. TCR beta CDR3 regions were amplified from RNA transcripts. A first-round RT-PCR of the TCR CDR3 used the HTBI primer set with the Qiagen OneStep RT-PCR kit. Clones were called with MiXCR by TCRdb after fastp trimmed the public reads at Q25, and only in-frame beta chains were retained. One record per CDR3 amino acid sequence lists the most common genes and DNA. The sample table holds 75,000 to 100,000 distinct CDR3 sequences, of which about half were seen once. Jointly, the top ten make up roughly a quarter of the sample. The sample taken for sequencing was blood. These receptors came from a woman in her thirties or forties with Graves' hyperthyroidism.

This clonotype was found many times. The CDR3 loop is CASSQVAGPYEQYF. CDR3 nucleotides: TGCGCCAGCAGCCAAGTGGCGGGACCCTACGAGCAGTACTTC. The chain recombines TRBV4-3 with TRBJ2-7, with D perhaps matching TRBD2 (6 bases). V shed 1 base and J shed 2 bases, with 9 bases lying between them. The CDR3 totals 14 residues. Germline V gene lookup returns CDR1 LGHNA and CDR2 YSLEER.

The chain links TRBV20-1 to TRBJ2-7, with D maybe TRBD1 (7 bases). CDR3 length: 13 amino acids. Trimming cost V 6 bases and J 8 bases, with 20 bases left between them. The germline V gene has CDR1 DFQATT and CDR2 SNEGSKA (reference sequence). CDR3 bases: TGCAGTGCCGAAGAGGGGGGACAGCCCCAGCAGTACTTC. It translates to CSAEEGGQPQQYF.

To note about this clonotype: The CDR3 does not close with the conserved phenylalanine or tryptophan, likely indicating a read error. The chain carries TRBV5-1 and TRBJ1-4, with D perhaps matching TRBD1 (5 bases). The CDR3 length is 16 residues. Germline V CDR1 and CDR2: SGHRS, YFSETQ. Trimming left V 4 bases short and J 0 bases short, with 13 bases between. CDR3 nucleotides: TGCGCCAGCAGCCTCCAGGGAGCATCAACTAATGAAAAACTGTTTCTC. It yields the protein CASSLQGASTNEKLFL.

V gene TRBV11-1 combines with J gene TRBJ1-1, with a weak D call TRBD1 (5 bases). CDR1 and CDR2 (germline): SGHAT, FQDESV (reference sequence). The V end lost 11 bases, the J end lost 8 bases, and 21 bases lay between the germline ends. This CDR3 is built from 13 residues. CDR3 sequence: CAWRVGTGREAFF. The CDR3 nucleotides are TGTGCCTGGAGGGTAGGGACGGGCAGAGAAGCTTTCTTT.

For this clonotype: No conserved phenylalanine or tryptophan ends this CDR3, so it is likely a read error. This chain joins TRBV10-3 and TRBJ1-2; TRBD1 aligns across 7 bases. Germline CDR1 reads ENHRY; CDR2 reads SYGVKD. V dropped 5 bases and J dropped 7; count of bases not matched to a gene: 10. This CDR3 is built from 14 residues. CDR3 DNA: TGTGCCATCAGTCCTGGCGGGGACAGACGTGGCTACACCCTC. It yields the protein CAISPGGDRRGYTL.

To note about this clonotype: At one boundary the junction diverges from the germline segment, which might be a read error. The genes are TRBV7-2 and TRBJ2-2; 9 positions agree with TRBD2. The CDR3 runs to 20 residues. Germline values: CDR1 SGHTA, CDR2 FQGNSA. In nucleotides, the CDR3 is TGCGCCAGCAGCCCCGCCGCTCTTGTGGGAGCGGGAGGAGGCACCGGGGAGCTGTTTTTT. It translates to CASSPAALVGAGGGTGELFF. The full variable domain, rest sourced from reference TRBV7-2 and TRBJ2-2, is GAGVSQSPSNKVTEKGKDVELRCDPISGHTALYWYRQSLGQGLEFLIYFQGNSAPDKSGLPSDRFSAERTGGSVSTLTIQRTQQEDSAVYLCASSPAALVGAGGGTGELFFGEGSRLTVL.

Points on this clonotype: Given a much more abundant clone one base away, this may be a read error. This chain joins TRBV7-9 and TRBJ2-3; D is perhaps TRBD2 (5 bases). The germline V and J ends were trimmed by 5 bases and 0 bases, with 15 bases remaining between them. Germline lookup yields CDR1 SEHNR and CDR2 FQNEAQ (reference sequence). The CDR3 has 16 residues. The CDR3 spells CASSQSSGASTDTQYF. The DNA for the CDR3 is TGTGCCAGCAGCCAATCGAGCGGAGCTAGCACAGATACGCAGTATTTT.

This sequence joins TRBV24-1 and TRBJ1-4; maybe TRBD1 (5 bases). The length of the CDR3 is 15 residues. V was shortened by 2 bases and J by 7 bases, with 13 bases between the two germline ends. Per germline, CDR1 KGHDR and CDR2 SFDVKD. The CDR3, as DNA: TGTGCCACCAGTGATTCGAGGGGCGGGAGTGAAAAACTGTTTTTT. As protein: CATSDSRGGSEKLFF.

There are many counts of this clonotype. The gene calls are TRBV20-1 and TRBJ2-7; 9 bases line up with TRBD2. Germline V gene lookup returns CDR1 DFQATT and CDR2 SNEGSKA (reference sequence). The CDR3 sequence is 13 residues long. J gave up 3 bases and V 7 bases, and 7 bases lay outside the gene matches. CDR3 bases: TGCAGTGTGGGCGGGAGGGCCGACTACGAGCAGTACTTC. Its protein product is CSVGGRADYEQYF.

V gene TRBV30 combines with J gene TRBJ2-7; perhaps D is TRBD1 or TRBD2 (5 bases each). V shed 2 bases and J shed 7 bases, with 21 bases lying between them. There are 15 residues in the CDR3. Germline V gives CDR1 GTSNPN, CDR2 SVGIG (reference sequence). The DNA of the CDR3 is TGTGCCTGGAGTACCCGGCAGGGAGTTATACGGGAGCAGTACTTC. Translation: CAWSTRQGVIREQYF. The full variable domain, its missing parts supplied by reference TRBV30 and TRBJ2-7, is SQTIHQWPATLVQPVGSPLSLECTVEGTSNPNLYWYRQAAGRGLQLLFYSVGIGQISSEVPQNLSASRPQDRQFILSSKKLLLSDSGFYLCAWSTRQGVIREQYFGPGTRLTVT.

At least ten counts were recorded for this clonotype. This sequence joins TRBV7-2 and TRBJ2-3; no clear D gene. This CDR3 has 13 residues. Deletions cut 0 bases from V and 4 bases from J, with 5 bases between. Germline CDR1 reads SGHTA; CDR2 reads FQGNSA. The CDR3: CASSLAKSDTQYF. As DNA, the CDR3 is TGTGCCAGCAGCTTAGCTAAATCAGATACGCAGTATTTT.

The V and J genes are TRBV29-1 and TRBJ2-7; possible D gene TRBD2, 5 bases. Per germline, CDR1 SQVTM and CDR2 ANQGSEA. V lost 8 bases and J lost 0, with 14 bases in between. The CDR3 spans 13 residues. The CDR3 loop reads CSLGAVSSYEQYF. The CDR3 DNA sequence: TGCAGCTTAGGAGCGGTGAGCTCCTACGAGCAGTACTTC.

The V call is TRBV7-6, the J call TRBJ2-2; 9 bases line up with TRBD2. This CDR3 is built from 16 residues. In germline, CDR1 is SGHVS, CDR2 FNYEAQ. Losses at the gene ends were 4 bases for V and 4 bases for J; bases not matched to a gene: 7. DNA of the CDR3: TGTGCCAGCAGCTACTTAGCGGGAGTCGGCACCGGGGAGCTGTTTTTT. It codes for CASSYLAGVGTGELFF. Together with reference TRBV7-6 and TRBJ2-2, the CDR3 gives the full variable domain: GAGVSQSPRYKVTKRGQDVALRCDPISGHVSLYWYRQALGQGPEFLTYFNYEAQQDKSGLPNDRFSAERPEGSISTLTIQRTEQRDSAMYRCASSYLAGVGTGELFFGEGSRLTVL.

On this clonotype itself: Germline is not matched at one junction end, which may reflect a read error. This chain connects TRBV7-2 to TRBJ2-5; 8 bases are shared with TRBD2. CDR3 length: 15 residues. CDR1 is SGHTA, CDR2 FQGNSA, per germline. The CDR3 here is CACSLEGLAGETQYF. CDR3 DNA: TGTGCCTGCAGCTTAGAAGGACTAGCCGGGGAGACCCAGTACTTC.